This T cell receptor beta chain was recovered during a study of STAT3 mutations in large granular lymphocyte leukemia. Profiling relied on immunoSEQ multiplex PCR, and the TCRdb table lists in-frame clones only, not all of them. The data contain over 30,000 clones, over 75% of them seen just once; the ten biggest clones take up 0.35% to 0.55%. Whole-study findings and limits: Differing intervals and regimens complicate linking therapy response to clone burden. In several patients, dominant TCR clone burden exceeded STAT3 mutant burden. In 6 of 18 patients, new TCR clonotypes emerged after therapy. At least one immunodominant TCR beta clonotype appeared in every T-cell large granular lymphocyte leukemia patient.

CDR1 and CDR2 from the germline V gene are SGHDN and FVKESK. CDR3 length: 16 amino acids. V was trimmed by 0 bases and J by 4 bases, leaving 15 bases between them. Concerning this clone: Its matching antigen is unknown.

The sequence was collected from a human donor with T large granular lymphocyte leukemia. Some clones in this sample may be carry-over from other donors' samples. Sample: PBMCs. V usage is TRBV14 and J usage is TRBJ1-1, with D perhaps matching TRBD1 (5 bases). CDR3 residues: CASSQDPAGRFTEAFF. The CDR3 bases are TGTGCCAGCAGCCAAGATCCGGCAGGGAGATTCACTGAAGCTTTCTTT. The variable domain in full, completed from reference TRBV14 and TRBJ1-1, reads EAGVTQFPSHSVIEKGQTVTLRCDPISGHDNLYWYRRVMGKEIKFLLHFVKESKQDESGMPNNRFLAERTGGTYSTLKVQPAELEDSGVYFCASSQDPAGRFTEAFFGQGTRLTVV.